Listed here are 3 T cell receptor beta chains from one sample, sequenced in a study of blood T cell repertoires in COVID-19. Only in-frame clones appear in the TCRdb table, and some are missing; sequencing was by immunoSEQ multiplex PCR. The data contain 350,000 to 400,000 clones, roughly nine tenths of them singletons. The sample was PBMCs or T cells enriched from blood (not recorded which). All receptors come from a woman aged 40 to 50 who had been exposed to COVID-19.

The genes are TRBV9 and TRBJ1-1, with a possible D match to TRBD1 (5 bases). CDR3 size: 13 residues. In germline, CDR1 is SGDLS, CDR2 YYNGEE. Trimming removed 0 bases at V and 5 bases at J, with 8 bases between. CDR3 DNA: TGTGCCAGCAGCGTAGAGGGGAGGACTGAAGCTTTCTTT. This gives the protein CASSVEGRTEAFF.

The chain is built from TRBV30 and TRBJ1-1; 7 bases are shared with TRBD1. Germline CDR1 and CDR2: GTSNPN and SVGIG (reference sequence). The CDR3 contains 12 residues. V lost 5 bases and J lost 1; bases outside the gene matches: 1. Written as DNA, the CDR3 is TGTGCCTGGGGGACAGAGAACACTGAAGCTTTCTTT. This encodes CAWGTENTEAFF.

V gene TRBV3-1 (or the pseudogene TRBV3-2) combines with J gene TRBJ1-1, with D possibly being TRBD1 (5 bases). CDR1 and CDR2 from the germline V gene are LGHDT and YNNKEL (reference sequence). This CDR3 region has 14 residues. The V and J ends lost 4 bases and 1 base respectively, with 10 bases between them. In nucleotides, the CDR3 is TGTGCCAGCAGCCTCCTGGGGGGGAACACTGAAGCTTTCTTT. This encodes CASSLLGGNTEAFF.